These T cell receptor beta chains were read from a single sample in a study of blood T cell repertoires in COVID-19. The method was immunoSEQ multiplex PCR; TCRdb's version includes in-frame clones alone and lacks a portion of them. The sample contains roughly 230,000 clones, about 90% of which appear only once. The sequencing input was PBMCs or T cells enriched from blood (not recorded which). These TCRs come from a woman aged 25 to 39 with acute COVID-19. The CDR3 runs from the conserved cysteine through the conserved F or W. The D gene is left open where the match is weak. Not all rows give a size; the values are once, few, many and, for expanded clones, a class.

D	V	size	J	DNA	CDR3
TRBD2	TRBV9	NA	TRBJ2-7	TGTGCCAGCAGCCCGAGGACTAGCGGGGCTCGCGAGCAGTACTTC	CASSPRTSGAREQYF
TRBD2	TRBV19	NA	TRBJ2-3	TGTGCCAGTAGTAGAAGACTAGCGGGGGGGCCGGATACGCAGTATTTT	CASSRRLAGGPDTQYF
TRBD1	TRBV6-5	NA	TRBJ2-7	TGTGCCAGCAGTTACGCCTGGACAGGGCGTAGCTACGAGCAGTACTTC	CASSYAWTGRSYEQYF
NA	TRBV27	NA	TRBJ2-2	TGTGCCAGCAGGACCCGCAGGGGATCGAACACCGGGGAGCTGTTTTTT	CASRTRRGSNTGELFF
NA	TRBV10-1	NA	TRBJ1-4	TGCGCCAGTAGTCCGGGACAAGCTCGCGAAAAACTGTTTTTT	CASSPGQAREKLFF
TRBD1	TRBV19	NA	TRBJ2-3	TGTGCCAGTAGTATAGGCAGGGGGCACACAGATACGCAGTATTTT	CASSIGRGHTDTQYF
TRBD1	TRBV2	NA	TRBJ1-6	TGTGCCACAGGGGGTGGGGACCGAAGTAATTCACCCCTCCACTTT	CATGGGDRSNSPLHF
NA	TRBV18	NA	TRBJ2-7	TGTGCCAGCTCTATTTTCTCGGGTCTCCCCTACGAGCAGTACTTC	CASSIFSGLPYEQYF
TRBD1	TRBV4-1	NA	TRBJ2-5	TGCGCCAGCAGCCAATGGGACAGGGAGGGAGAGACCCAGTACTTC	CASSQWDREGETQYF
NA	TRBV5-1	NA	TRBJ1-1	TGCGCCAGCACTTTTAACACTGAAGCTTTCTTT	CASTFNTEAFF
NA	TRBV11-2	NA	TRBJ1-1	TGTGCCAGCAGCTTAGAGGTTGGGCAGGGAAGGACTGAAGCTTTCTTT	CASSLEVGQGRTEAFF
TRBD1	TRBV18	NA	TRBJ1-2	TGTGCCAGCTCACCACCGGACAGGGCACACTATGGCTACACCTTC	CASSPPDRAHYGYTF
NA	TRBV7-8	NA	TRBJ1-5	TGTGCCAGCAGCTCATCGACAGGAAGGGGCAATCAGCCCCAGCATTTT	CASSSSTGRGNQPQHF
TRBD1	TRBV6-5	NA	TRBJ1-6	TGTGCCAGCAGTTACGGACAGGGTAGTACACCCCTCCACTTT	CASSYGQGSTPLHF
TRBD1	TRBV9	once	TRBJ1-6	TGTGCCAGCAGCGGCCGGGACAGGGGGACACCCTATAATTCACCCCTCCACTTT	CASSGRDRGTPYNSPLHF
TRBD2	TRBV3-1/TRBV3-2	NA	TRBJ2-2	TGTGCCAGCAGCCCCTGGAGGCTAGCGGCGTACACCGGGGAGCTGTTTTTT	CASSPWRLAAYTGELFF
TRBD1	TRBV11-2	NA	TRBJ1-6	TGTGCCAGCAGCTCAACAGGACAGGCTAATTCACCCCTCCACTTT	CASSSTGQANSPLHF
TRBD1	TRBV19	NA	TRBJ1-5	TGTGCCAGTAGCGGACAGGGTGGTCAGCCCCAGCATTTT	CASSGQGGQPQHF
NA	TRBV7-9	NA	TRBJ1-1	TGTGCCAGCAGCTCCGACGGGGTCGAAGCTTTCTTT	CASSSDGVEAFF
NA	TRBV29-1	NA	TRBJ2-6	TGCAGCGCCGCCGAGCAGGGTTTAGGGGCCAACGTCCTGACTTTC	CSAAEQGLGANVLTF
NA	TRBV28	NA	TRBJ1-2	TGTGCCACAATGGAGGATGGCTACACCTTC	CATMEDGYTF
NA	TRBV19	NA	TRBJ1-2	TGTGCCAGTAGTATGCCCCGACAACAGGGAAACTATGGCTACACCTTC	CASSMPRQQGNYGYTF
TRBD1	TRBV5-1	few	TRBJ1-1	TGCGCCAGCAGCTTGGCGACAGGGGTATCGGCTATGAACACTGAAGCTTTCTTT	CASSLATGVSAMNTEAFF
NA	TRBV14	NA	TRBJ2-5	TGTGCCAGCAGCCAAGGTTTCGGGGTCTCGGGGGAGACCCAGTACTTC	CASSQGFGVSGETQYF
NA	TRBV7-2	NA	TRBJ1-2	TGTGCCAGCAGCTTGGACACGAACTATGGCTACACCTTC	CASSLDTNYGYTF
TRBD1	TRBV24-1	NA	TRBJ1-2	TGTGCCACCAGCACAGGGGATGGTGGCTACACCTTC	CATSTGDGGYTF